Sequencing of this T cell receptor beta chain was carried out in a study of CD8+ T cells in alopecia areata. Findings and caveats of the study: Any link of baseline CD8+ expansion to response, resting on one nonresponder, remains uncertain.

The count of this clone is one. Its target is not known. Stated treatment: oral pan-JAK inhibitor, 5-10 mg twice daily. Both peripheral blood and punch biopsies of lesional scalp skin were obtained from patients who had alopecia areata. V was trimmed by 4 bases and J by 0 bases, leaving 14 bases between them. This CDR3 has 16 residues. In germline, CDR1 is SGDLS, CDR2 YYNGEE. It was cDNA, reverse transcribed from extracted RNA, that served as the sequencing template. The data were produced by immunoSEQ multiplex PCR, yet TCRdb's version contains in-frame clones alone and is incomplete. The table lists 95,000 to 100,000 clones, around 60% of them singletons.

The gene calls are TRBV9 and TRBJ2-4, with D tentatively TRBD2 (5 bases). The TCR originated in a human donor with alopecia areata. The specimen comprised CD8+ T cells sorted from blood, sampled at week 56, from a patient treated with tofacitinib. DNA of the CDR3: TGTGCCAGCAGCCCCAACCTAGCTGAAGCCAAAAACATTCAGTACTTC. It yields the protein CASSPNLAEAKNIQYF.